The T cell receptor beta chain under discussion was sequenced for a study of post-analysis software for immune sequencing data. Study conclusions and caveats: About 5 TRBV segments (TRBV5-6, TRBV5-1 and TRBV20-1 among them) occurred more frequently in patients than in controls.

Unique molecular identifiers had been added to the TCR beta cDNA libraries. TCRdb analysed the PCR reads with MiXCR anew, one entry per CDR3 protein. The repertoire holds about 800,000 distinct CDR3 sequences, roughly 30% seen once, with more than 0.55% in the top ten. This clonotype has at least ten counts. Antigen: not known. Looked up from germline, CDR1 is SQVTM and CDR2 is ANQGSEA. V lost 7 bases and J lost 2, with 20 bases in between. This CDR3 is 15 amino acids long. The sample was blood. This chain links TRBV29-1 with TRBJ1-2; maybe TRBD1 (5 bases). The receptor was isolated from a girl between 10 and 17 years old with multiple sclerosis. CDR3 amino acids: CSGAVGGSRNYGYTF. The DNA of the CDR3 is TGCAGCGGGGCCGTGGGGGGGAGTAGGAACTATGGCTACACCTTC. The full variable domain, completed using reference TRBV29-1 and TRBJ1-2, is SAVISQKPSRDICQRGTSLTIQCQVDSQVTMMFWYRQQPGQSLTLIATANQGSEATYESGFVIDKFPISRPNLTFSTLTVSNMSPEDSSIYLCSGAVGGSRNYGYTFGSGTRLTVV.